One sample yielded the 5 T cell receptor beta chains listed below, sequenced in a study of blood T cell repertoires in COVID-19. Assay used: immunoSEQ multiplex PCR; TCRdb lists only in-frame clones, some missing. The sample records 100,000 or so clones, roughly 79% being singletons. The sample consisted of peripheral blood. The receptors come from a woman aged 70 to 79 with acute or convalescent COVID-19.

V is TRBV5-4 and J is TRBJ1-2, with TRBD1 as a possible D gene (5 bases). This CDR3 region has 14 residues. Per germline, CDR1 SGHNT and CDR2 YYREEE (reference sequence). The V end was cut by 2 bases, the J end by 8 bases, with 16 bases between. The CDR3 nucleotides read TGTGCCAGCAGCTTCCGGGGGAGTGTAGTCGGCTACACCTTC. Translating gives CASSFRGSVVGYTF.

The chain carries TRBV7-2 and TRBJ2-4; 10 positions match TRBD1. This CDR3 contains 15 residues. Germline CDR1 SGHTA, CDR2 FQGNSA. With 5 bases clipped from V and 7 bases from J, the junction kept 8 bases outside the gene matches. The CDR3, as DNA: TGTGCCAGCAGCACCCGGGACAGGGGAGGGAACATTCAGTACTTC. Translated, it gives CASSTRDRGGNIQYF.

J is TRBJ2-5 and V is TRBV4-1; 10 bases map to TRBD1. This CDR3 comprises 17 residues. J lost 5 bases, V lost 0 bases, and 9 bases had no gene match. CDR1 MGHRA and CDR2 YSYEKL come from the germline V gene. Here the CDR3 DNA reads TGCGCCAGCAGCCAAGATGGGGACAGGGGACCGGGGGAGACCCAGTACTTC. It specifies CASSQDGDRGPGETQYF.

CDR3 protein: CASSPPLTDFSARPNEQFF. CDR3 nucleotide sequence: TGTGCCAGCTCACCACCTTTGACTGACTTCAGTGCGCGGCCCAATGAGCAGTTCTTC. This sequence joins TRBV18 and TRBJ2-1; D call uncertain. Trimming left V 0 bases short and J 6 bases short, with 24 bases between. Germline CDR1 and CDR2: KGHSH and LQKENI. CDR3 size: 19 residues.

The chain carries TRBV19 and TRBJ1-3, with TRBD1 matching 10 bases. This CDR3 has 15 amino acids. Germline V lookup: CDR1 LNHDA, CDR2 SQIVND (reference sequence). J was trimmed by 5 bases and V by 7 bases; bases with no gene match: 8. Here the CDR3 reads CASISGTGVRNTIYF. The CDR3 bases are TGTGCCAGTATCTCCGGGACAGGGGTTCGAAACACCATATATTTT.